This is a list of T cell receptor beta chains from one sample in a study of T cells in Graves' hyperthyroidism and ophthalmopathy. MiXCR, run by TCRdb on the multiplex PCR reads, gives a single entry per CDR3 protein. This table holds 370,000 or so distinct CDR3 sequences, 20% to 25% found once. Sequencing input: blood. These receptors came from a middle-aged man with Graves' hyperthyroidism. The conserved cysteine and the conserved F or W are not part of the CDR3 here.

cdr3_length	v_call	j_call	cdr3_aa
13	TRBV6-1	TRBJ2-1	ASSELAGGYNEQF
11	TRBV27	TRBJ2-1	ASKATRYSEQF
13	TRBV18	TRBJ2-2	ASSPRGRDTGELF
11	TRBV4-1	TRBJ2-2	ASRDSNTGELF
10	TRBV20-1	TRBJ2-5	SAIRYGETQY
13	TRBV28	TRBJ2-7	ASTRSGTSAYEQY
14	TRBV19	TRBJ2-3	ASSPSGGTVTGTQY
13	TRBV5-1	TRBJ2-1	ASSFSDYTGDEQF
10	TRBV11-2	TRBJ1-4	ASSLETEGLF
10	TRBV29-1	TRBJ1-2	SVGQGNYGYT
13	TRBV9	TRBJ2-7	ASTLGAQSSYEQY
15	TRBV7-9	TRBJ2-5	ASSRDFSSGSEETQY
10	TRBV6-1	TRBJ2-7	ASSETGGEQY
10	TRBV11-2	TRBJ2-2	ASSLGAGKLF
11	TRBV9	TRBJ2-3	ASSVVTGDTQY
12	TRBV15	TRBJ2-1	ATSRDRGSQEQF
13	TRBV11-2	TRBJ1-6	ASSPGTGANSPLH
11	TRBV18	TRBJ2-5	ASSPGGQETQY
13	TRBV11-2	TRBJ2-5	ASSSTGTKQETQY
13	TRBV11-2	TRBJ2-3	ASSLELAGEVTQY
13	TRBV9	TRBJ2-5	ASSAGLAVQETQY
14	TRBV6-4	TRBJ2-2	ASSTRTGTSTGELF
14	TRBV27	TRBJ2-3	ASKQTSGIPTDTQY
11	TRBV5-6	TRBJ2-7	ASKNKLPGEQY
13	TRBV30	TRBJ1-5	AWSPIGPVGQPQH
11	TRBV7-3	TRBJ2-1	ASSHQTEGEQF
12	TRBV28	TRBJ1-6	ASSRTSTDPPLH
15	TRBV7-6	TRBJ2-1	ASSLILGSGKPNEQF
14	TRBV7-6	TRBJ2-5	ASSVGLAGGQETQY
13	TRBV11-2	TRBJ2-1	ASSPEAGEDNEQF
10	TRBV2	TRBJ1-3	ASSEFGNTIY
11	TRBV2	TRBJ1-1	ASTAQRNTEAF
13	TRBV7-9	TRBJ2-5	ASSLLAGYQETQY
13	TRBV24-1	TRBJ2-5	ATSDIAGGPQTQY
12	TRBV27	TRBJ2-5	ASSLGAGGETQY
16	TRBV6-1	TRBJ2-2	ASSVEGQGERITGELF
16	TRBV11-2	TRBJ1-3	ASSLGRLGIVSGNTIY
17	TRBV4-1	TRBJ1-4	ASSQGPGQPTQGGEKLF
12	TRBV20-1	TRBJ2-3	SAEGRGVTDTQY
14	TRBV11-2	TRBJ2-1	ASSARTGFRYNEQF
12	TRBV15	TRBJ1-5	ATRTGEVSQPQH
13	TRBV7-9	TRBJ2-7	ASSPDSLSSYEQY
11	TRBV7-9	TRBJ2-1	ASSGDPTNEQF